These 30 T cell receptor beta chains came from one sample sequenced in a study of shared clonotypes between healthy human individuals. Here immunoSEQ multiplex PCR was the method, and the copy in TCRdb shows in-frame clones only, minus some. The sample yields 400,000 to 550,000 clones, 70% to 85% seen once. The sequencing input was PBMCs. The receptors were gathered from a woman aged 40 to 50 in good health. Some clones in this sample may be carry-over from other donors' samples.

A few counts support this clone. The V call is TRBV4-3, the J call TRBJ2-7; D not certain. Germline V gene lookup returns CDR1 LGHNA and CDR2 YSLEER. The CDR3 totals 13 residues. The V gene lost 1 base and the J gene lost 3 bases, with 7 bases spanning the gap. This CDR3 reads CASSQAFGYEQYF. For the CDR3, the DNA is TGCGCCAGCAGCCAAGCCTTTGGCTACGAGCAGTACTTC.

CDR3 region: CASSPPGQTYNEQFF. The CDR3 DNA reads TGTGCCAGCAGCCCCCCGGGACAGACCTACAATGAGCAGTTCTTC. The chain has TRBV14 and TRBJ2-1, with 7 bases aligning to TRBD1. The CDR3 has 15 amino acids. CDR1 is SGHDN and CDR2 is FVKESK in the germline V gene. Trimming cost V 4 bases and J 2 bases; bases outside gene matches: 5.

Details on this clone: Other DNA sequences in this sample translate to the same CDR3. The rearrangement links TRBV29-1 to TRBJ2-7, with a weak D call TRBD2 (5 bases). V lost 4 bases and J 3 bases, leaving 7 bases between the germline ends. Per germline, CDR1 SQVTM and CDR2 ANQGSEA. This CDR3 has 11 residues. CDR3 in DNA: TGCAGCGTTGTCCGGGGCTACGAGCAGTACTTC. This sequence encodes CSVVRGYEQYF.

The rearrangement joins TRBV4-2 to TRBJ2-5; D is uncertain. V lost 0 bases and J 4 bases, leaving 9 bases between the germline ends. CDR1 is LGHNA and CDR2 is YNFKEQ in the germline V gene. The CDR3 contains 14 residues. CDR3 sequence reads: CASSQDRASETQYF. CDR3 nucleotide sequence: TGTGCCAGCAGCCAAGATAGAGCGTCAGAGACCCAGTACTTC.

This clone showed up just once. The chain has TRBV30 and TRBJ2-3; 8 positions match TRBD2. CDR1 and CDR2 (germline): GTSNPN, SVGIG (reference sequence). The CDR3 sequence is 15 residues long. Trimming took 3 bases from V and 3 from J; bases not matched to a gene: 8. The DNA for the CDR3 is TGTGCCTGGAGCAAACTGGGACTAGTTACAGATACGCAGTATTTT. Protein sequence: CAWSKLGLVTDTQYF.

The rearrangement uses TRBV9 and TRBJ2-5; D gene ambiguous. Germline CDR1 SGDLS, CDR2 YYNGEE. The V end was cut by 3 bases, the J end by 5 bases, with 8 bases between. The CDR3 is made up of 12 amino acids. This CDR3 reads CASSAGLETQYF. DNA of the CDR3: TGTGCCAGCAGCGCTGGGTTGGAGACCCAGTACTTC.

CDR3 amino acids: CASSQVGAQETQYF. Here the CDR3 DNA reads TGCGCCAGCAGCCAAGTAGGGGCCCAAGAGACCCAGTACTTC. The chain links TRBV4-3 to TRBJ2-5, with TRBD1 as a possible D gene (5 bases). The V and J ends lost 1 base and 1 base respectively, with 7 bases between them. The CDR3 has 14 residues. Germline CDR1 reads LGHNA; CDR2 reads YSLEER.

CDR3 amino acids: CASSTPTSGSVNEQFF. DNA for the CDR3: TGCGCCAGCAGCACCCCAACTAGCGGGAGCGTTAATGAGCAGTTCTTC. The J gene is TRBJ2-1, the V gene TRBV5-1; 11 bases align to TRBD2. The CDR3 sequence is 16 residues long. The V and J ends lost 4 bases and 7 bases, in that order; junction bases with no gene match: 10. Germline V gene lookup returns CDR1 SGHRS and CDR2 YFSETQ.

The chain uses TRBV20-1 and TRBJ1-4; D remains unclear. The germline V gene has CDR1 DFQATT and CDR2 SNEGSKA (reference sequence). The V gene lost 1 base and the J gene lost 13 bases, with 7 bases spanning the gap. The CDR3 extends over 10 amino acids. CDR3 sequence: CSARGRGLFF. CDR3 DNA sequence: TGCAGTGCTAGAGGACGTGGACTGTTTTTT.

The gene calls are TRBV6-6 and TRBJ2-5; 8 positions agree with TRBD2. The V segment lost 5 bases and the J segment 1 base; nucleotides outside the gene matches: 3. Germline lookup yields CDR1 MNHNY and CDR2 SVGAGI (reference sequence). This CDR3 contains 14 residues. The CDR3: CASSKSGSQETQYF. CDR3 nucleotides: TGTGCCAGCAGTAAAAGCGGGAGCCAAGAGACCCAGTACTTC.

This CDR3 is CSVEDSTAYEQYF. DNA for the CDR3: TGCAGCGTTGAGGACAGCACGGCGTACGAGCAGTACTTC. This chain joins TRBV29-1 and TRBJ2-7, with D possibly TRBD1 on 6 matching bases. Trimming pared 3 bases from V and 4 bases from J, leaving 13 bases between. CDR3 length: 13 amino acids. CDR1 is SQVTM and CDR2 is ANQGSEA in the germline V gene.

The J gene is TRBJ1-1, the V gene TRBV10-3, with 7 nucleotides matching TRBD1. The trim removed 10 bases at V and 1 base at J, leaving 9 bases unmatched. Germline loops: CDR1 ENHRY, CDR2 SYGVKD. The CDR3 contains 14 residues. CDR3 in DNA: TGTGCCACCCGCTTAGACAGGGCGAACACTGAAGCTTTCTTT. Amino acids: CATRLDRANTEAFF.

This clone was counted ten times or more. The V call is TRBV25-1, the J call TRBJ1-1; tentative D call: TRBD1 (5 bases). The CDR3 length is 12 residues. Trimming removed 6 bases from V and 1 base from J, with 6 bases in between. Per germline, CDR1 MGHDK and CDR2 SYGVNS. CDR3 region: CASRGQNTEAFF. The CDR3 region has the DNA TGTGCCAGCAGAGGACAGAACACTGAAGCTTTCTTT.

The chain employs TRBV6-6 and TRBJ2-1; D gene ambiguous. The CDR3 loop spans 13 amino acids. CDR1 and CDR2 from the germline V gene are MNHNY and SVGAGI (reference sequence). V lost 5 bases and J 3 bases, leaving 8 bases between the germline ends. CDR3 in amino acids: CASSIQNYNEQFF. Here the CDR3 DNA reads TGTGCCAGCAGTATACAGAACTACAATGAGCAGTTCTTC.

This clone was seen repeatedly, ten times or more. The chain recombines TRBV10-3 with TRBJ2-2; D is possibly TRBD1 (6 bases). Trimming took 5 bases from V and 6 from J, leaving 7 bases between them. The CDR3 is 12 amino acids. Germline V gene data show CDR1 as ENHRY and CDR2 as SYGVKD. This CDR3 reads CAISTGPGELFF. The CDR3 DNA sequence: TGTGCCATCAGTACAGGGCCCGGGGAGCTGTTTTTT.

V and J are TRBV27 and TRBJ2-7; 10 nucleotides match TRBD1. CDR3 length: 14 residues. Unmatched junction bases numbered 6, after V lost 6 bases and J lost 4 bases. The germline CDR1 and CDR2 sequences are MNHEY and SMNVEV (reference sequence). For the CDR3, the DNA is TGTGCCAGCAGAAGAGGGACAGGGGTGTACGAGCAGTACTTC. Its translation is CASRRGTGVYEQYF.

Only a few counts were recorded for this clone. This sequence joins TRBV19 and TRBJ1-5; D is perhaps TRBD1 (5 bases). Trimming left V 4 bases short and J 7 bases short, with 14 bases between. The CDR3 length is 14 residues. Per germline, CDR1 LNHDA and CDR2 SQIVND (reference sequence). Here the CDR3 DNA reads TGTGCCAGTAGTACCTTGGGGGGAGAGCAGCCCCAGCATTTT. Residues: CASSTLGGEQPQHF.

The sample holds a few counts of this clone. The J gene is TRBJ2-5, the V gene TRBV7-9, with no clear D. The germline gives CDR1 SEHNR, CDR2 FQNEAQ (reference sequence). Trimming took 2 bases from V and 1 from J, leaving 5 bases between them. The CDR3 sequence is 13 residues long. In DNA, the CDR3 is TGTGCCAGCAGCTTATACAGCCAAGAGACCCAGTACTTC. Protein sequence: CASSLYSQETQYF.

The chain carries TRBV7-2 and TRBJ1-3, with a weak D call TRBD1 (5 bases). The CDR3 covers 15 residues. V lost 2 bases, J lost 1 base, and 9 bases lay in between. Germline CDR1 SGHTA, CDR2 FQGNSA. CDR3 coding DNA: TGTGCCAGCAGCTTATCTGGGGGTTCTGGAAACACCATATATTTT. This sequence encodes CASSLSGGSGNTIYF.

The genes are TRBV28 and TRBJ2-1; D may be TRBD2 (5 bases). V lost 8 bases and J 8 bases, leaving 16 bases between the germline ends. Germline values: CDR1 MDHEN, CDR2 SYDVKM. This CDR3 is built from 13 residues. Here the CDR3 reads CASGRTSYYEQFF. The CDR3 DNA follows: TGTGCCAGCGGGAGAACTAGTTATTATGAGCAGTTCTTC.

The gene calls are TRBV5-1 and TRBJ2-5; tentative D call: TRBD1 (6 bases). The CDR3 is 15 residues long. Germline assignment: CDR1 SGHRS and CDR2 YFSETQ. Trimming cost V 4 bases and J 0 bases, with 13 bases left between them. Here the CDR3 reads CASSPRDTDQETQYF. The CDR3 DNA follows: TGCGCCAGCAGCCCCCGGGACACTGACCAAGAGACCCAGTACTTC. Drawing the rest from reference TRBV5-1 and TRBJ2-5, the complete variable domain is KAGVTQTPRYLIKTRGQQVTLSCSPISGHRSVSWYQQTPGQGLQFLFEYFSETQRNKGNFPGRFSGRQFSNSRSEMNVSTLELGDSALYLCASSPRDTDQETQYFGPGTRLLVL.

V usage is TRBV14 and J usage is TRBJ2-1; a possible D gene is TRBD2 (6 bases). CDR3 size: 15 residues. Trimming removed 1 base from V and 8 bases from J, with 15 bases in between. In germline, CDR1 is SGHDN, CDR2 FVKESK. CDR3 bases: TGTGCCAGCAGCCAAGGACTAGTAGCCGGGGATGAGCAGTTCTTC. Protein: CASSQGLVAGDEQFF.

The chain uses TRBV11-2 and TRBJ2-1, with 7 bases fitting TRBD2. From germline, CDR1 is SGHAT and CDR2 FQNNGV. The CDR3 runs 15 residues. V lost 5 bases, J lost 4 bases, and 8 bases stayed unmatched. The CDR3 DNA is TGTGCCAGCAGCCTGCTCGGGGGAGGGTACAATGAGCAGTTCTTC. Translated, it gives CASSLLGGGYNEQFF.

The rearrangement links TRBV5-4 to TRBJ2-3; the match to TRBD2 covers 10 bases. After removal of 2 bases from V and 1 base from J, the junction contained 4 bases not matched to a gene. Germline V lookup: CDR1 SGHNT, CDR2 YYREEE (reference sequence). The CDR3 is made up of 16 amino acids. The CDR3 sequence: CASSFPSGSGTDTQYF. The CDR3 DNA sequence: TGTGCCAGCAGCTTCCCTAGCGGGAGCGGCACAGATACGCAGTATTTT.

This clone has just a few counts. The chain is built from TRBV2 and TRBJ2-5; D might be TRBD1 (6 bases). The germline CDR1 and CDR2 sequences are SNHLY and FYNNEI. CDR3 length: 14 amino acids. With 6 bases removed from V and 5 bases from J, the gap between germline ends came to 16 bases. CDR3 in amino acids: CASSEQGSGETQYF. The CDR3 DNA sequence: TGTGCCAGCAGCGAACAGGGATCTGGGGAGACCCAGTACTTC.

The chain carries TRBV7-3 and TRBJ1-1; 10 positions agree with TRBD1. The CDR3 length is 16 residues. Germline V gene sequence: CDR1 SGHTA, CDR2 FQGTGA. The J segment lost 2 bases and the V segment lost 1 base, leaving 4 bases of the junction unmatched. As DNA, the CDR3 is TGTGCCAGCAGCTTAAGAGGGACAGGGGCCAACACTGAAGCTTTCTTT. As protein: CASSLRGTGANTEAFF.

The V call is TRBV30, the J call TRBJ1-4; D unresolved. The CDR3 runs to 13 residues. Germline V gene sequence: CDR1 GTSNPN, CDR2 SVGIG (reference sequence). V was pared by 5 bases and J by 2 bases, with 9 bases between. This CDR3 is CAWARGTNEKLFF. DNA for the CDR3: TGTGCCTGGGCCCGTGGCACTAATGAAAAACTGTTTTTT.

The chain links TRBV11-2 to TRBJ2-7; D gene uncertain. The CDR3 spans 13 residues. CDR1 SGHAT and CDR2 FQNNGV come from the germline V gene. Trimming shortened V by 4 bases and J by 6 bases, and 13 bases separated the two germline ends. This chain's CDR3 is CASSWAEVGEQYF. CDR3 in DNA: TGTGCCAGCAGCTGGGCAGAGGTTGGCGAGCAGTACTTC.

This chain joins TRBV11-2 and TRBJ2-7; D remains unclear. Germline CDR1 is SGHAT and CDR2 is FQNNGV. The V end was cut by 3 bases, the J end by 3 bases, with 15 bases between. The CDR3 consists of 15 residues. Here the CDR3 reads CASSFAFRNFYEQYF. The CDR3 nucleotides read TGTGCCAGCAGCTTTGCATTCAGGAATTTCTACGAGCAGTACTTC.

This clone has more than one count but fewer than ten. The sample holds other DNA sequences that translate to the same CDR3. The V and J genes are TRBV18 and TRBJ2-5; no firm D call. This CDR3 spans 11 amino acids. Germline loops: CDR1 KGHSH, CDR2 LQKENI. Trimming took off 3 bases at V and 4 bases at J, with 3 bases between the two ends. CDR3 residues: CASSPGETQYF. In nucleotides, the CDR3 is TGTGCCAGCTCACCGGGAGAGACCCAGTACTTC. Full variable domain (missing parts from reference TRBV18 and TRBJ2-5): NAGVMQNPRHLVRRRGQEARLRCSPMKGHSHVYWYRQLPEEGLKFMVYLQKENIIDESGMPKERFSAEFPKEGPSILRIQQVVRGDSAAYFCASSPGETQYFGPGTRLLVL.